The next 14 T cell receptor beta chains were all read from a single sample in a study of T cell repertoires in cytomegalovirus infection. TCRdb reanalysed the reads using MiXCR and keeps one entry per CDR3 protein. This sample has roughly 920,000 distinct CDR3 sequences, with less than 40% found just once. What these receptors recognize is not known. The sample was cultured CD8+ T cells from PBMCs, taken from culture after CMV antigen stimulation. The source of these receptors is a human donor in good health (CMV status not recorded). Some clones in this sample may be carry-over from other donors' samples.

This clonotype has a handful of counts. J is TRBJ1-2 and V is TRBV7-9; TRBD1 agrees at 9 bases. Trimming cost V 4 bases and J 7 bases; bases outside gene matches: 10. Germline-derived CDR1 and CDR2 are SEHNR and FQNEAQ (reference sequence). CDR3 size: 15 residues. The CDR3 here is CASSSPDRGEGGYTF. In DNA form, the CDR3 reads TGTGCCAGCAGCTCCCCCGACAGGGGGGAGGGTGGCTACACCTTC. The variable domain in full, completed from reference TRBV7-9 and TRBJ1-2, reads DTGVSQNPRHKITKRGQNVTFRCDPISEHNRLYWYRQTLGQGPEFLTYFQNEAQLEKSRLLSDRFSAERPKGSFSTLEIQRTEQGDSAMYLCASSSPDRGEGGYTFGSGTRLTVV.

Note on this clonotype: The junction departs from germline at one end; a sequencing error may be responsible. The V call is TRBV7-9, the J call TRBJ2-5; D call uncertain. This CDR3 comprises 13 residues. The germline V gene has CDR1 SEHNR and CDR2 FQNEAQ (reference sequence). CDR3 DNA: TGTGTCAGCAGCTTACCAACGGAGGAGACCCAGTACTTC. It yields the protein CVSSLPTEETQYF.

In regard to this clonotype: A read error may produce the germline difference seen at one junction end. This chain links TRBV5-4 with TRBJ2-1; D possibly matches TRBD1 or TRBD2 (6 bases each). The germline V gene encodes CDR1 SGHNT and CDR2 YYREEE (reference sequence). The CDR3 covers 15 residues. The CDR3 loop reads CASNLVRGDYNEQFF. CDR3 in DNA: TGTGCCAGCAACTTGGTAAGGGGGGATTACAATGAGCAGTTCTTC.

This clonotype has a single count. This sequence joins TRBV2 and TRBJ2-7; D not certain. V lost 5 bases and J lost 1, with 12 bases in between. Germline values: CDR1 SNHLY, CDR2 FYNNEI. The CDR3 covers 14 residues. CDR3 region: CASSFDGPSYEQYF. The CDR3 DNA reads as TGTGCCAGCAGTTTTGACGGACCTTCCTACGAGCAGTACTTC.

This clonotype was seen a handful of times. The rearrangement uses TRBV6-5 and TRBJ2-1; D may be TRBD2 (6 bases). Germline V gene data show CDR1 as MNHEY and CDR2 as SVGAGI. V was cut by 8 bases and J by 8 bases, with 16 bases left in between. The CDR3 covers 13 residues. The CDR3 protein is CASLTDGGDEQFF. The DNA for the CDR3 is TGTGCCAGCCTCACGGATGGCGGGGATGAGCAGTTCTTC.

The rearrangement uses TRBV15 and TRBJ2-7; 7 bases fit TRBD1. V trimming: 3 bases; J trimming: 6 bases; junction bases outside the gene matches: 20. This CDR3 comprises 18 residues. Germline V CDR1 and CDR2: LNHNV, YYDKDF (reference sequence). CDR3 loop: CATSSAGTAVSGVIEQYF. CDR3 DNA: TGTGCCACCAGCAGTGCCGGGACAGCCGTCTCTGGTGTGATCGAGCAGTACTTC.

The chain carries TRBV6-2 or TRBV6-3 and TRBJ2-7; D tentatively fits TRBD1 or TRBD2 (5 bases each). CDR1 is MNHEY and CDR2 is SVGEGT in the germline V gene. Trimming left V 4 bases short and J 1 base short, with 17 bases between. The CDR3 is made up of 16 amino acids. The CDR3 DNA follows: TGTGCCAGCAGTTTCTCCGTCGGGACGGGGTCCTACGAGCAGTACGTC. This gives the protein CASSFSVGTGSYEQYV.

V usage is TRBV20-1 and J usage is TRBJ2-6; D ambiguous. Germline V gene lookup returns CDR1 DFQATT and CDR2 SNEGSKA (reference sequence). Trimming cost V 1 base and J 0 bases, with 19 bases left between them. The CDR3 is made up of 19 amino acids. This chain's CDR3 is CSARAPPAGSPSGANVLTF. The CDR3 nucleotides read TGCAGTGCTAGAGCCCCCCCGGCAGGCAGTCCCTCTGGGGCCAACGTCCTGACTTTC.

The chain links TRBV27 to TRBJ2-3, with 9 bases identical to TRBD1. V trimming: 3 bases; J trimming: 5 bases; junction bases outside the gene matches: 6. CDR3 length: 15 amino acids. Germline assignment: CDR1 MNHEY and CDR2 SMNVEV (reference sequence). The CDR3 here is CASSLWTGARDTQYF. CDR3 DNA: TGTGCCAGCAGTTTGTGGACAGGGGCGAGAGATACGCAGTATTTT.

Regarding this clonotype: It may be a read error: a sequence one base away is much more abundant. The chain couples TRBV27 to TRBJ2-3; D might be TRBD2 (5 bases). The CDR3 is 13 amino acids. CDR1 and CDR2 (germline): MNHEY, SMNVEV (reference sequence). V lost 1 base and J 5 bases, leaving 7 bases between the germline ends. CDR3: CASSLFGVDTQYF. The CDR3 DNA is TGTGCCAGCAGTTTATTCGGGGTAGATACGCAGTATTTT.

The chain is built from TRBV6-1 and TRBJ2-5; no clear D. Germline V gene lookup returns CDR1 MNHNS and CDR2 SASEGT. The CDR3 is made up of 13 amino acids. V lost 6 bases and J lost 1, with 9 bases in between. The CDR3 coding sequence is TGTGCCAGCAGGTGGGAATCCCAAGAGACCCAGTACTTC. Encoded protein: CASRWESQETQYF.

V and J are TRBV20-1 and TRBJ1-6, with 10 bases that match TRBD1. CDR3 size: 15 residues. Germline V gives CDR1 DFQATT, CDR2 SNEGSKA (reference sequence). After removal of 6 bases from V and 6 bases from J, the junction contained 8 bases not matched to a gene. CDR3 coding DNA: TGCAGTGCCCCTCTCGACAGGGGGCCTAATTCACCCCTCCACTTT. It codes for CSAPLDRGPNSPLHF.

This clonotype has only one observation. At one end, the junction sequence differs from germline, possibly due to a read error. The chain combines TRBV6-8 with TRBJ2-2, with TRBD2 identical over 8 bases. The CDR3 totals 17 residues. The germline V gene encodes CDR1 MNHGY and CDR2 SAAAGT. CDR3 in DNA: TGTGCCAGCAGCTACTATAAACTAGCGGAGAACACCGGGGAGCTGTTTTTT. Translated, it gives CASSYYKLAENTGELFF.

This clonotype was counted once. V gene TRBV6-6 combines with J gene TRBJ2-3; no reliable D call. There are 12 residues in the CDR3. Germline-derived CDR1 and CDR2 are MNHNY and SVGAGI (reference sequence). With 6 bases removed from V and 3 bases from J, the gap between germline ends came to 7 bases. As DNA, the CDR3 is TGTGCCAGCAGGGCGGAGACAGATACGCAGTATTTT. Protein product: CASRAETDTQYF.